This T cell receptor beta chain was obtained from a study of breast tumors, draining lymph nodes, adjacent tissues. This clonotype was found a few times. Samples came from axillary lymph nodes draining the breast cancer. TCRdb ran MiXCR on the multiplex PCR reads and lists one entry per CDR3 protein. The sample consists of roughly 120,000 distinct CDR3 sequences, around 20% of them appearing once. Germline-derived CDR1 and CDR2 are SGHAT and FQNNGV. This CDR3 contains 12 residues. The V and J ends lost 1 base and 9 bases respectively, with 9 bases between them. The V and J genes are TRBV11-2 and TRBJ1-2; D is unresolved. This sequence was found in a female donor with breast cancer. Some clones in this sample may be carry-over from other donors' samples. Sequencing input: axillary lymph node tissue. The CDR3 nucleotides are TGTGCCAGCAGCTTAGCGTACGGGAGCTACACCTTC. The encoded protein is CASSLAYGSYTF.